This entry lists 24 T cell receptor beta chains sequenced from one sample in a study of blood T cell repertoires in COVID-19. Generated by immunoSEQ multiplex PCR, the TCRdb table keeps only in-frame clones and is missing some. The table includes roughly 110,000 clones, approximately 81% detected once. The sample comprised peripheral blood. The receptors originated from a human donor in a cohort sampled during active COVID-19.

This rearrangement joins TRBV20-1 to TRBJ2-1, with D hard to call. The CDR3 consists of 11 residues. Deletions cut 0 bases from V and 10 bases from J, with 7 bases between. Germline CDR1 is DFQATT and CDR2 is SNEGSKA (reference sequence). The CDR3 protein is CSARDFREQFF. CDR3 coding DNA: TGCAGTGCTAGAGATTTCAGGGAGCAGTTCTTC.

The V call is TRBV6-2 or TRBV6-3, the J call TRBJ2-7; D may be TRBD2 (5 bases). V lost 6 bases and J 3 bases, leaving 15 bases between the germline ends. CDR3 size: 14 residues. Looked up from germline, CDR1 is MNHEY and CDR2 is SVGEGT. CDR3 sequence (DNA): TGTGCCAGCAGCCGCGGGTTAGCGTTCTACGAGCAGTACTTC. Translated, it gives CASSRGLAFYEQYF.

There are a few counts of this clone. The chain joins TRBV12-5 to TRBJ2-1; D ambiguous. V was trimmed by 2 bases and J by 6 bases, leaving 14 bases between them. The CDR3 loop spans 15 amino acids. The germline V gene has CDR1 LGHNT and CDR2 FRNRAP. CDR3 DNA sequence: TGTGCTAGTGGTTTGCCCCCTCTTCGTAGCAATGAGCAGTTCTTC. Translating gives CASGLPPLRSNEQFF.

V usage is TRBV18 and J usage is TRBJ2-2, with 8 bases matching TRBD2. CDR3 length: 18 residues. The germline V gene has CDR1 KGHSH and CDR2 LQKENI. The V and J ends lost 5 bases and 4 bases, in that order; junction bases with no gene match: 15. For the CDR3, the DNA is TGTGCCAGCTCAGCCTACGGGGGAAGCGGGAGATTCACCGGGGAGCTGTTTTTT. Translated, it gives CASSAYGGSGRFTGELFF.

V is TRBV9 and J is TRBJ2-1; TRBD1 aligns across 9 bases. The CDR3 loop spans 13 amino acids. Germline V gives CDR1 SGDLS, CDR2 YYNGEE. Trimming at V came to 2 bases and at J to 10 bases, leaving 4 bases not matched to a gene. The DNA for the CDR3 is TGTGCCAGCAGCGTGGGACAGGGAGGGGAGCAGTTCTTC. Translating gives CASSVGQGGEQFF.

V gene TRBV3-1 (or the pseudogene TRBV3-2) combines with J gene TRBJ1-2; no reliable D call. The V gene's germline CDR1 is LGHDT and CDR2 YNNKEL (reference sequence). The V gene lost 1 base and the J gene lost 5 bases, with 11 bases spanning the gap. This CDR3 has 14 residues. CDR3 amino acids: CASSQGNSLYGYTF. CDR3 DNA sequence: TGTGCCAGCAGCCAAGGCAACAGCCTATATGGCTACACCTTC.

The chain links TRBV7-3 to TRBJ2-2; 12 positions match TRBD2. The V gene end was trimmed by 0 bases and the J gene end by 6 bases; junction bases not matched to a gene: 5. The germline CDR1 and CDR2 sequences are SGHTA and FQGTGA. This CDR3 spans 17 amino acids. The CDR3: CASSLTPSGRAPGELFF. The DNA of the CDR3 is TGTGCCAGCAGCTTAACCCCTAGCGGGAGGGCCCCCGGGGAGCTGTTTTTT.

V is TRBV5-1 and J is TRBJ2-2; the D gene is possibly TRBD1 (5 bases). Germline CDR1 is SGHRS and CDR2 is YFSETQ. The germline V and J ends were trimmed by 6 bases and 5 bases, with 20 bases remaining between them. This CDR3 comprises 16 residues. The CDR3: CASNPVGLLGTGELFF. For the CDR3, the DNA is TGCGCCAGCAACCCCGTGGGGCTTCTAGGAACCGGGGAGCTGTTTTTT.

This clone was counted a single time. This chain joins TRBV5-1 and TRBJ2-7, with TRBD2 matching 8 bases. Trimming at V came to 2 bases and at J to 2 bases, leaving 6 bases not matched to a gene. Germline CDR1 is SGHRS and CDR2 is YFSETQ. This CDR3 contains 15 residues. The CDR3 nucleotides are TGCGCCAGCAGCTTAATCACTAGCGGCCCCTACGAGCAGTACTTC. It yields the protein CASSLITSGPYEQYF.

This clone was seen once. The chain links TRBV30 to TRBJ2-4; 10 bases are a match to TRBD1. J was trimmed by 16 bases and V by 2 bases; bases with no gene match: 8. From germline, CDR1 is GTSNPN and CDR2 SVGIG (reference sequence). CDR3 length: 12 residues. As DNA, the CDR3 is TGTGCCTGGAGTCCCGAAGGACAGGGGGTTTACTTC. It codes for CAWSPEGQGVYF. Full variable domain (outside the CDR3, taken from reference TRBV30 and TRBJ2-4): SQTIHQWPATLVQPVGSPLSLECTVEGTSNPNLYWYRQAAGRGLQLLFYSVGIGQISSEVPQNLSASRPQDRQFILSSKKLLLSDSGFYLCAWSPEGQGVYFGAGTRLSVL.

CDR3 amino acids: CASSQPPGQGAKNIQYF. CDR3 bases: TGTGCCAGCAGTCAACCCCCGGGACAGGGGGCCAAAAACATTCAGTACTTC. The genes are TRBV27 and TRBJ2-4; TRBD1 matches at 10 bases. Looked up from germline, CDR1 is MNHEY and CDR2 is SMNVEV (reference sequence). J was trimmed by 1 base and V by 5 bases; bases with no gene match: 8. This CDR3 is 17 amino acids long.

The V and J genes are TRBV5-4 and TRBJ1-1; 9 bases line up with TRBD1. V shed 1 base, J shed 4 bases, and the junction held 5 bases outside the gene matches. Germline V CDR1 and CDR2: SGHNT, YYREEE (reference sequence). This CDR3 comprises 15 residues. The chain's CDR3 is CASSLSRTGVTEAFF. The CDR3 DNA sequence: TGTGCCAGCAGCTTGAGCCGGACAGGGGTCACTGAAGCTTTCTTT.

The rearrangement uses TRBV11-2 and TRBJ2-1; 8 bases line up with TRBD1. Germline-derived CDR1 and CDR2 are SGHAT and FQNNGV. Trimming took 4 bases from V and 1 from J; bases not matched to a gene: 3. This CDR3 comprises 15 residues. This CDR3 reads CASSYTGGSYNEQFF. The CDR3 region has the DNA TGTGCCAGCAGCTACACAGGGGGGTCCTACAATGAGCAGTTCTTC.

The genes are TRBV30 and TRBJ2-1; D perhaps matches TRBD1 (7 bases). V lost 2 bases to trimming and J lost 3 bases, with 23 bases between them. Germline assignment: CDR1 GTSNPN and CDR2 SVGIG (reference sequence). CDR3 length: 18 amino acids. Here the CDR3 reads CAWSLGGGALMDYNEQFF. CDR3 DNA: TGTGCCTGGAGTTTAGGAGGGGGCGCTTTAATGGACTACAATGAGCAGTTCTTC.

This chain links TRBV27 with TRBJ2-7; weak D call: TRBD1 (6 bases). The germline gives CDR1 MNHEY, CDR2 SMNVEV (reference sequence). There are 13 residues in the CDR3. Trimming removed 3 bases at V and 7 bases at J, with 13 bases between. The DNA for the CDR3 is TGTGCCAGCAGTTTTTTTTTAGGGGGAGAGCAGTACTTC. This sequence encodes CASSFFLGGEQYF.

The chain combines TRBV7-2 with TRBJ2-1; 9 nucleotides align to TRBD2. This CDR3 has 16 amino acids. Unmatched junction bases numbered 20, after V lost 5 bases and J lost 15 bases. The germline gives CDR1 SGHTA, CDR2 FQGNSA. The CDR3 loop is CASSPILAGRSYFRFF. CDR3 bases: TGTGCCAGCAGCCCTATTCTAGCGGGAAGGTCTTATTTCCGGTTCTTC.

This clone was counted a single time. The chain combines TRBV5-1 with TRBJ1-3; TRBD1 is a possible D gene (5 bases). Trimming pared 6 bases from V and 0 bases from J, leaving 16 bases between. CDR1 is SGHRS and CDR2 is YFSETQ in the germline V gene. The CDR3 contains 16 residues. This CDR3 reads CASTLLPGISGNTIYF. In DNA, the CDR3 is TGCGCCAGCACCTTACTTCCAGGGATCTCTGGAAACACCATATATTTT.

The V gene is TRBV6-5, the J gene TRBJ1-1; D uncertain. The CDR3 extends over 13 amino acids. Germline loops: CDR1 MNHEY, CDR2 SVGAGI. V was cut by 2 bases and J by 0 bases, with 4 bases left in between. The CDR3 coding sequence is TGTGCCAGCAGTTACATCATGAACACTGAAGCTTTCTTT. Protein sequence: CASSYIMNTEAFF.

V gene TRBV5-8 combines with J gene TRBJ1-2; 7 bases agree with TRBD1. The CDR3 runs to 14 residues. V was clipped by 8 bases and J by 4 bases; unmatched bases: 11. From germline, CDR1 is SGHTS and CDR2 YDEGEE. For the CDR3, the DNA is TGTGCCAGTTCCCGTGGAGGGGGCTTCTATGGCTACACCTTC. Amino acids: CASSRGGGFYGYTF.

The chain combines TRBV3-1 (or the pseudogene TRBV3-2) with TRBJ1-1; 9 bases agree with TRBD1. V gave up 6 bases and J gave up 4 bases; unmatched junction bases: 6. The CDR3 extends over 14 amino acids. From germline, CDR1 is LGHDT and CDR2 YNNKEL (reference sequence). CDR3 region: CASSRTGALTEAFF. The CDR3 region has the DNA TGTGCCAGCAGTCGGACAGGGGCACTCACTGAAGCTTTCTTT.

This clone was counted only a few times. The V and J genes are TRBV11-2 and TRBJ1-3; TRBD1 is a possible D gene (6 bases). The CDR3 has 15 residues. V lost 3 bases and J lost 0, with 9 bases in between. Germline V CDR1 and CDR2: SGHAT, FQNNGV. CDR3 protein: CASSLTGSSGNTIYF. The DNA of the CDR3 is TGTGCCAGCAGCTTGACAGGCAGCTCTGGAAACACCATATATTTT.

The rearrangement uses TRBV7-2 and TRBJ2-3, with TRBD2 identical over 12 bases. Per germline, CDR1 SGHTA and CDR2 FQGNSA. The CDR3 contains 15 residues. V lost 7 bases to trimming and J lost 4 bases; unmatched junction nucleotides: 6. For the CDR3, the DNA is TGTGCCAGCACCTCTCTAGCGGGAGGGGCAGATACGCAGTATTTT. It specifies CASTSLAGGADTQYF.

V usage is TRBV7-2 and J usage is TRBJ1-2; 9 nucleotides match TRBD1. V lost 5 bases to trimming and J lost 6 bases; unmatched junction nucleotides: 7. Germline values: CDR1 SGHTA, CDR2 FQGNSA. The CDR3 covers 14 residues. The CDR3 sequence: CASSLPGQGDGYTF. The CDR3, as DNA: TGTGCCAGCAGCCTACCGGGACAGGGTGATGGCTACACCTTC.

The CDR3 reads CASSLDRKLELSGELFF. The CDR3 bases are TGTGCCAGCAGCTTAGACAGGAAGTTGGAGCTAAGCGGGGAGCTGTTTTTT. The chain recombines TRBV7-6 with TRBJ2-2; D possibly corresponds to TRBD1 (5 bases). Trimming took 1 base from V and 7 from J, leaving 19 bases between them. This CDR3 region has 17 residues. Per the germline V gene, CDR1 is SGHVS and CDR2 is FNYEAQ.